This is a list of T cell receptor beta chains from one sample in a study of cytomegalovirus exposure and HLA in healthy donors. The table came from immunoSEQ multiplex PCR; TCRdb's copy has only in-frame clones and leaves some out. The sample shows about 140,000 clones, 80% of them seen only once. The sample taken for sequencing was PBMCs. These receptors came from a man in his forties or fifties in good health and CMV-seronegative. CDR3s include the opening cysteine and the closing phenylalanine or tryptophan. D genes are given only for firm matches. Clone size is stated in some rows and not others, as once, few, many or a class when expanded.

length	V	J	D	size	CDR3	DNA
11	TRBV29-1	TRBJ2-7	NA	NA	CSGGAGHEQYF	TGCAGCGGGGGCGCTGGACACGAGCAGTACTTC
16	TRBV7-2	TRBJ2-7	TRBD1	NA	CASSFGTGTGGGEQYF	TGTGCCAGCAGCTTTGGAACCGGGACAGGGGGTGGCGAGCAGTACTTC
15	TRBV11-2	TRBJ2-1	TRBD2	NA	CASSTGTSGINEQFF	TGTGCCAGCAGTACCGGGACTAGCGGGATCAATGAGCAGTTCTTC
15	TRBV28	TRBJ1-1	NA	NA	CASSLLGGADTEAFF	TGTGCCAGCAGTTTATTAGGGGGGGCGGACACTGAAGCTTTCTTT
16	TRBV9	TRBJ2-3	TRBD2	once	CASSVRIGGFTDTQYF	TGTGCCAGCAGCGTACGAATCGGGGGGTTCACAGATACGCAGTATTTT
16	TRBV18	TRBJ1-3	TRBD1	NA	CASSPGQGASGNTIYF	TGTGCCAGCTCACCCGGGCAGGGGGCGTCTGGAAACACCATATATTTT
14	TRBV6-6	TRBJ1-1	NA	once	CASSYTGMNTEAFF	TGTGCCAGCAGTTACACAGGGATGAACACTGAAGCTTTCTTT
19	TRBV7-9	TRBJ1-2	TRBD1	NA	CASSFSGLMTGGGLGGYTF	TGTGCCAGCAGCTTTTCCGGACTGATGACAGGGGGAGGTTTGGGAGGCTACACCTTC
16	TRBV28	TRBJ2-1	NA	NA	CASTYLGTHTYNEQFF	TGTGCCAGCACCTACCTCGGGACTCACACCTACAATGAGCAGTTCTTC
15	TRBV2	TRBJ1-5	NA	NA	CASSLDTLSNQPQHF	TGTGCCAGCAGTCTGGACACACTTAGCAATCAGCCCCAGCATTTT
16	TRBV7-2	TRBJ1-1	NA	NA	CASSGRQTLQDTEAFF	TGTGCCAGCAGCGGTAGACAGACCCTTCAGGACACTGAAGCTTTCTTT
15	TRBV7-9	TRBJ1-2	NA	NA	CASSPGTSDVYGYTF	TGTGCCAGCAGCCCCGGGACATCGGACGTCTATGGCTACACCTTC
15	TRBV30	TRBJ1-3	NA	NA	CAWSDTGPSGNTIYF	TGTGCCTGGAGTGATACAGGCCCCTCTGGAAACACCATATATTTT
15	TRBV2	TRBJ1-2	NA	NA	CASSGQGGQFYGYTF	TGTGCCAGCAGTGGTCAGGGAGGACAATTCTATGGCTACACCTTC
14	TRBV18	TRBJ1-1	NA	NA	CATSGAGGNTEAFF	TGTGCCACCTCAGGAGCAGGAGGGAACACTGAAGCTTTCTTT
14	TRBV6-1	TRBJ1-2	NA	NA	CASSEALRSWGYTF	TGTGCCAGCAGTGAAGCGCTGAGGTCTTGGGGCTACACCTTC
15	TRBV7-9	TRBJ2-5	TRBD2	NA	CASSSGLAVGETQYF	TGTGCCAGCAGCTCGGGACTAGCGGTGGGAGAGACCCAGTACTTC
15	TRBV7-9	TRBJ1-1	NA	NA	CASSLWQAINTEAFF	TGTGCCAGCAGCTTATGGCAGGCGATCAACACTGAAGCTTTCTTT
15	TRBV5-4	TRBJ2-7	NA	NA	CASSMGTTRAYEQYF	TGTGCCAGCAGTATGGGGACAACGAGAGCCTACGAGCAGTACTTC
17	TRBV5-1	TRBJ2-3	TRBD2	NA	CASSLGLAGGSTDTQYF	TGCGCCAGCAGCTTGGGGCTAGCGGGAGGGAGTACAGATACGCAGTATTTT
16	TRBV11-2	TRBJ1-1	NA	NA	CASSFPDGSGGTEAFF	TGTGCCAGCAGCTTTCCGGACGGCTCCGGGGGCACTGAAGCTTTCTTT
15	TRBV2	TRBJ2-2	TRBD2	few	CASNRLAGRTGELFF	TGTGCCAGCAATCGACTAGCGGGGCGCACCGGGGAGCTGTTTTTT
15	TRBV27	TRBJ1-5	TRBD1	NA	CASRPTGGTGQPQHF	TGTGCCAGCAGGCCTACAGGGGGGACGGGGCAGCCCCAGCATTTT
13	TRBV30	TRBJ1-1	NA	NA	CASSSGFGTEAFF	TGTGCCTCGTCCTCAGGGTTCGGCACTGAAGCTTTCTTT
12	TRBV18	TRBJ2-7	NA	NA	CASSPTSYEQYF	TGTGCCAGCTCACCGACATCCTACGAGCAGTACTTC
14	TRBV28	TRBJ1-2	TRBD1	NA	CASRQGQAYEGYTF	TGTGCCAGCAGACAGGGACAGGCTTATGAGGGCTACACCTTC
17	TRBV7-2	TRBJ1-1	NA	few	CASSLQQRPLRVAEAFF	TGTGCCAGCAGCTTGCAACAGCGGCCGTTAAGGGTGGCTGAAGCTTTCTTT
18	TRBV11-1	TRBJ2-7	TRBD2	few	CASSFAGTSGRRGYEQYF	TGTGCCAGCAGCTTCGCCGGGACTAGCGGGAGGAGGGGTTACGAGCAGTACTTC
16	TRBV15	TRBJ2-2	NA	NA	CATSRGGQINTGELFF	TGTGCCACCAGCAGAGGGGGACAAATAAACACCGGGGAGCTGTTTTTT
15	TRBV5-1	TRBJ1-1	TRBD1	NA	CASRDRTGGNTEAFF	TGCGCCAGCCGAGACCGTACAGGGGGAAACACTGAAGCTTTCTTT
14	TRBV7-2	TRBJ1-2	NA	NA	CASSLPSGWDGYTF	TGTGCCAGCAGCTTACCGTCCGGGTGGGATGGCTACACCTTC
16	TRBV19	TRBJ1-3	TRBD1	once	CASSPAGTGSGNTIYF	TGTGCCAGTAGTCCAGCCGGGACAGGGTCTGGAAACACCATATATTTT
14	TRBV12-2	TRBJ1-2	NA	NA	CASRLVERGYGYTF	TGTGCAAGTCGCTTAGTAGAGCGGGGGTACGGCTACACCTTC
16	TRBV11-2	TRBJ1-1	NA	NA	CASSLLAPGINTEAFF	TGTGCCAGCAGCTTATTGGCTCCAGGGATAAACACTGAAGCTTTCTTT
14	TRBV6-6	TRBJ1-3	TRBD1	NA	CASGQGAAGNTIYF	TGTGCCAGTGGCCAGGGGGCTGCCGGAAACACCATATATTTT
14	TRBV7-6	TRBJ2-2	TRBD1	NA	CASSLEQGSGELFF	TGTGCCAGCAGCTTAGAACAGGGGTCCGGGGAGCTGTTTTTT
14	TRBV25-1	TRBJ2-5	NA	NA	CASSAAGGRETQYF	TGTGCCAGCAGTGCCGCCGGAGGGCGGGAGACCCAGTACTTC
17	TRBV5-1	TRBJ2-1	TRBD2	NA	CASSLGLAGATYNEQFF	TGCGCCAGCAGCTTGGGACTAGCGGGAGCAACCTACAATGAGCAGTTCTTC
13	TRBV30	TRBJ2-5	NA	NA	CAWSWGVQETQYF	TGTGCCTGGAGTTGGGGAGTCCAAGAGACCCAGTACTTC
16	TRBV6-5	TRBJ2-3	TRBD1	once	CASSFRTGGLTDTQYF	TGTGCCAGCAGTTTTCGGACAGGGGGCCTCACAGATACGCAGTATTTT
14	TRBV5-6	TRBJ2-2	NA	NA	CASRNGLNTGELFF	TGTGCCAGCAGGAATGGCCTCAACACCGGGGAGCTGTTTTTT
13	TRBV6-4	TRBJ1-1	NA	NA	CASRLTENTEAFF	TGTGCCAGCAGGCTGACAGAGAACACTGAAGCTTTCTTT
15	TRBV5-1	TRBJ1-4	TRBD1	NA	CASSLQGATNEKLFF	TGCGCCAGCAGCTTGCAGGGGGCAACTAATGAAAAACTGTTTTTT
15	TRBV28	TRBJ2-3	TRBD1	NA	CASSSGGTGQDTQYF	TGTGCCAGCAGTTCTGGTGGGACAGGGCAAGATACGCAGTATTTT